This TCR beta chain emerged from a study of blood T cell repertoires in COVID-19. About the research overall: T cells, B-cell-depleted T cells, or PBMCs provided the cDNA or gDNA that served as material.

Original analysis: Quantification of nucleated cells was approximated via reference gene primer amplification. Profiled with immunoSEQ multiplex PCR; TCRdb holds only in-frame clones, not every one. From that table come the V and J calls and clone size; the DNA was used to work out D and trimming. The table has more than 200,000 clones, 80% to 90% seen once. The germline gives CDR1 KGHSH, CDR2 LQKENI. CDR3 length: 15 residues. V lost 3 bases and J 0 bases, leaving 11 bases between the germline ends. The sequence was collected from a man younger than 45 with active or convalescent COVID-19. The sample consisted of peripheral blood. This chain links TRBV18 with TRBJ1-1; D is unclear. CDR3 in amino acids: CASSPTGVVNTEAFF. In DNA form, the CDR3 reads TGTGCCAGCTCACCGACCGGGGTTGTGAACACTGAAGCTTTCTTT.